In its sample, the clone carrying this TCR beta chain was seen a few times. Its antigen is not known. The sample is drawn from a study of early T cells in non-severe SARS-CoV-2 infection. Study at large: Sequencing was performed on bulk RNA from unsorted whole blood, leaving chains unpaired.

Germline V CDR1 and CDR2: WSHSY, SAAADI. Trimming stripped 5 bases from V and 3 bases from J, with 14 bases between. CDR3 size: 14 residues. Attachment of unique molecular identifiers was made to individual cDNA molecules. TCRdb reprocessed the 5' RACE reads via MiXCR and lists one record per CDR3 protein. The repertoire holds 71,000 or so distinct CDR3 sequences, with about 13% as singletons. Study results and caveats: Private and CD4 specificities were missed by VDJdb matching, skewed to anti-spike CD8.

The rearrangement joins TRBV10-2 to TRBJ2-7, with D perhaps TRBD1 (6 bases). The TCR was taken from an adult who was a healthcare worker with PCR-confirmed SARS-CoV-2 infection or an uninfected control (not recorded which). The material sequenced was whole blood. The CDR3 sequence is CASSQTGDSYEQYF. In DNA, the CDR3 is TGCGCCAGCAGTCAGACAGGCGACAGCTACGAGCAGTACTTC.